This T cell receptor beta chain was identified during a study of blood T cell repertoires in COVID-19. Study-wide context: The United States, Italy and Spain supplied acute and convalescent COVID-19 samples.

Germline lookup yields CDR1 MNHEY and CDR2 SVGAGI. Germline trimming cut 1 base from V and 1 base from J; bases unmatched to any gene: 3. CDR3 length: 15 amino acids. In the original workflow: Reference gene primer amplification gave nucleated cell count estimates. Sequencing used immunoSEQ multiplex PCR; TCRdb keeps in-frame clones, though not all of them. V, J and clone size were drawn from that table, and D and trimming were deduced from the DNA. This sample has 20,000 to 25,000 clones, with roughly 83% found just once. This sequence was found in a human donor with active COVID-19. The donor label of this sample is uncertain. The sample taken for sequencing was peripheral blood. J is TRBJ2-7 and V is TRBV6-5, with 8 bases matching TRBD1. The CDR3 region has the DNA TGTGCCAGCAGTTACTGGCAGGGGGCATCCTACGAGCAGTACTTC. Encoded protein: CASSYWQGASYEQYF.